The entry that follows covers one TCR beta chain sequence. Its specific antigen is unknown. Base quality data are lacking; no much larger clone is found one base away. The data are from a study of naive and memory T cell subsets (dated by TCRdb to 2017 to 2019). In terms of the full investigation: An open-source, UMI-based TCR alpha and beta sequencing pipeline was applied to sorted naive and memory peripheral blood T cell subsets. Complete agreement was observed between the functional CMV T cell responses and the IgG serology results. RNA was DNase-treated and reverse transcribed with TCR constant-region primers, mostly using SuperScript III. Broader findings and caveats from the paper: Gini index rose and Shannon and inverse Simpson diversity fell from naive through CM, EM and EMRA in both CD4 and CD8 cells. The repertoire findings for the naive and memory subsets could not be validated against a ground truth, as none was available. A clonotype was defined as a single alpha or beta chain sequence rather than as a paired alpha/beta receptor. RNA-based TCR counts may be affected by expression changes linked to T cell activation and differentiation. TCR abundance followed a power law whose exponent differed between naive and memory subsets but was consistent across the three individuals. After error correction, over 85% of naive TCR sequences appeared only once, giving much steeper abundance distributions than memory subsets.

TCR alpha and beta chain libraries were amplified separately from the second PCR step onward. CMV status of each donor was established by measuring IFNgamma production from CD4+ T cells after fresh PBMCs were stimulated overnight with CMV viral lysate. Miltenyi beads were used first to positively select CD4 T cells, and CD8 T cells were then positively selected from the CD4-negative fraction. Cells stained for CD3, CD4, CD8, CD45RA, CD27 and a live/dead dye were sorted on a BD Aria II into four subsets by CD45RA and CD27. Blood came from three healthy volunteers, each fractionated into CD4 and CD8 T cells and then into four differentiation subsets. Approximately 120 ml of peripheral blood was collected from each donor, and PBMC were isolated by Ficoll-Paque PLUS density-gradient centrifugation. After sorting, cells were lysed in RLT buffer, RNA was extracted using a Qiagen RNeasy kit, and the extracted RNA was stored at -80 degrees C.

The library was produced with UMI-ligation and nested PCR. The beta constant-region primer was an equimolar mix of two oligonucleotides covering both TRBC1 and TRBC2. Four rounds of PCR, combining the SP2 primer with nested alpha and beta constant-region primers, were used to amplify the ligated cDNA. A single-stranded oligonucleotide bearing the SP2 primer plus a 12-nucleotide UMI was ligated onto the 3' end of the cDNA by T4 RNA ligase 1. The ligation reaction was incubated at 16°C for about 18-24 hours. PCR2 was typically performed as a SYBR Green qPCR and was stopped at a predetermined threshold so that over-amplification was prevented. Agencourt AMPure XP magnetic beads were used for all purifications after the first. Library quantification was done by Qubit, followed by a TapeStation check on which the main peak was expected at around 650 bp. Pooled libraries were sequenced on an Illumina MiSeq with v2 2x251 paired-end kits, typically giving 1-2 million reads per sample. Each sample was pooled at about 4 nM, and roughly 5-7% PhiX was included to help cluster recognition. Concerning the study's data processing: Using tag matching that tolerated one base-pair mismatch, Decombinator assigned V and J genes to FASTQ reads that had been processed by Demultiplexor. UMIs were used by Collapsinator to correct both sequencing errors and frequency errors arising from PCR heterogeneity. TCRs were translated and CDR3s were extracted from the conserved cysteine to the FGXG phenylalanine by CDR3Translator, with non-productive sequences being flagged. Gini, Shannon entropy and inverse Simpson indices were calculated on repertoires that had been subsampled to equal numbers of UMI-defined TCRs. Within the linear range, a power law was fitted by maximum likelihood to the distributions of clonotype abundance. Similar UMI counts, unique TCR numbers and clonal distributions were obtained with the pipeline and with MIGEC on one naive CD8 sample. A set of 7,322 CMV-associated CDR3 sequences, compiled from VDJdb and a published dataset, was used to search the repertoires. TCRdb trimmed public reads at Q25 via fastp, called clones via MiXCR and kept in-frame beta chains. All rows with the same CDR3 protein become a single entry with the most common DNA and genes. Clone size and V and J calls follow TCRdb, not the original study. This sample lists 120,000 or so distinct CDR3 sequences; 35% to 45% were detected once. The ten most abundant clones make up approximately 0.9% of the sample.

The germline V gene (reference sequence) supplies CDR1 SGHKS and CDR2 YYEKEE. Relative to germline, V is missing 3 bases and J is missing 2 bases, with 5 bases of the junction outside any gene match. The CDR3 runs 15 amino acids, cysteine and phenylalanine included. The read is trimmed to its CDR3 DNA, 45 bases read in frame from base 1. This sequence uses TRBV5-5 and TRBJ2-1; 7 bases in between match TRBD1. This clonotype was sampled from a human donor in good health. Sample: central memory CD4+ T cells from blood. Interpreted using the paper, the cell subset or site label stands for: central memory, CD45RA- CD27+. The sequenced DNA is TGTGCCAGCAGCTCGACAGGGAAAACCTACAATGAGCAGTTCTTC. This translates into CASSSTGKTYNEQFF.